This T cell receptor beta chain was recovered during a study of memory B cells and T cells in multiple sclerosis. Trimming cost V 5 bases and J 7 bases, with 15 bases left between them. The length of the CDR3 is 15 residues. Germline CDR1 SEHNR, CDR2 FQNEAQ (reference sequence). This clone was seen more than once but under ten times. Its antigen is unidentified. Assay used: immunoSEQ multiplex PCR; TCRdb lists only in-frame clones, some missing. The sample has fewer than 40,000 clones; about 82% are singletons. Separate sequencing covered autoproliferating (CFSE-dim) and non-proliferating (CFSE-high) T cells from stimulus-free culture. Pooled replicate wells came from 5x10^7 CFSE-labeled PBMCs cultured less than eight days without stimulus. PBMCs were labeled with 0.5 uM CFSE and cultured without exogenous stimuli.

The chain joins TRBV7-9 to TRBJ1-6; a weak D match, TRBD1 (6 bases). Sequencing was carried out using PBMCs from blood kept in culture. This receptor was obtained from a human donor with multiple sclerosis. The CDR3 protein is CASSPQQGMNSPLHF. In DNA, the CDR3 is TGTGCCAGCAGCCCTCAACAGGGAATGAATTCACCCCTCCACTTT. Combining the CDR3 with reference TRBV7-9 and TRBJ1-6 gives the whole variable domain DTGVSQNPRHKITKRGQNVTFRCDPISEHNRLYWYRQTLGQGPEFLTYFQNEAQLEKSRLLSDRFSAERPKGSFSTLEIQRTEQGDSAMYLCASSPQQGMNSPLHFGNGTRLTVT.